This T cell receptor (beta chain) stems from a study of blood T cell repertoires in COVID-19. Turning to the study itself: Samples came from the United States, Italy and Spain, spanning acute and convalescent COVID-19. In each case, the material was cDNA or gDNA derived from T cells, B-cell-depleted T cells, or PBMCs.

Methods used by the authors: The authors estimated nucleated cell counts from reference gene primer amplification. Only in-frame clones appear in the TCRdb table, and some are missing; sequencing was by immunoSEQ multiplex PCR. That table is the source of V, J and clone size, and D and trimming were worked out from the DNA. The table has about 240,000 clones, approximately 82% seen once. The CDR3 runs 16 residues. V trimming: 6 bases; J trimming: 0 bases; junction bases outside the gene matches: 9. The V gene's germline CDR1 is SNHLY and CDR2 FYNNEI. The rearrangement links TRBV2 to TRBJ1-1, with 8 nucleotides matching TRBD1. Sequences were obtained from peripheral blood. This TCR was sampled from a man younger than 45 who had recovered from COVID-19. The CDR3 is CASSRRTGRMNTEAFF. CDR3 DNA sequence: TGTGCCAGCAGCCGAAGGACAGGGCGGATGAACACTGAAGCTTTCTTT.